The 29 T cell receptor beta chains reported below all come from one sample, sequenced in a study of control samples from healthy donors and cancer patients. Some clones are missing from TCRdb's copy, which holds only in-frame ones; the method was immunoSEQ multiplex PCR. This sample has 150,000 to 200,000 clones, with roughly 94% found just once. What was sequenced was blood. All receptors come from a woman aged 40 to 50 in good health.

V gene TRBV11-2 combines with J gene TRBJ1-3, with unresolved D. The V and J ends lost 1 base and 0 bases respectively, with 4 bases between them. Germline values: CDR1 SGHAT, CDR2 FQNNGV. This CDR3 is 14 amino acids long. In nucleotides, the CDR3 is TGTGCCAGCAGCTTAGTATCCTCTGGAAACACCATATATTTT. Translation gives CASSLVSSGNTIYF.

The chain has TRBV18 and TRBJ2-3; D not resolved. Germline-derived CDR1 and CDR2 are KGHSH and LQKENI. The CDR3 runs 14 residues. V was trimmed by 4 bases and J by 3 bases, leaving 11 bases between them. CDR3 sequence reads: CASSLFTNTDTQYF. CDR3 bases: TGTGCCAGCTCACTCTTTACGAATACAGATACGCAGTATTTT.

The chain has TRBV4-3 and TRBJ2-7; D is unresolved. This CDR3 comprises 14 residues. V dropped 1 base and J dropped 2 bases, with 9 bases sitting between them. Germline V gene lookup returns CDR1 LGHNA and CDR2 YSLEER. CDR3 loop: CASSQVWPAYEQYF. The CDR3, as DNA: TGCGCCAGCAGCCAAGTTTGGCCAGCCTACGAGCAGTACTTC.

The chain carries TRBV6-5 and TRBJ1-2, with D uncertain. This CDR3 has 14 residues. V was shortened by 5 bases and J by 4 bases, with 14 bases between the two germline ends. In germline, CDR1 is MNHEY, CDR2 SVGAGI. The CDR3 sequence: CASSTDRRSYGYTF. CDR3 DNA sequence: TGTGCCAGCAGTACCGACCGCCGATCCTATGGCTACACCTTC.

V usage is TRBV3-1 (or the pseudogene TRBV3-2) and J usage is TRBJ1-6; D gene ambiguous. Trimming removed 1 base at V and 7 bases at J, with 8 bases between. Germline values: CDR1 LGHDT, CDR2 YNNKEL (reference sequence). The CDR3 sequence is 14 residues long. The CDR3 is CASSQAGENSPLHF. CDR3 sequence (DNA): TGTGCCAGCAGCCAAGCCGGGGAGAATTCACCCCTCCACTTT.

CDR3 amino acids: CASSWEQGGVDTEAFF. The CDR3 DNA reads TGTGCCAGTAGTTGGGAACAGGGTGGGGTGGACACTGAAGCTTTCTTT. The chain couples TRBV19 to TRBJ1-1; TRBD1 might be the D (6 bases). Germline V CDR1 and CDR2: LNHDA, SQIVND (reference sequence). The CDR3 contains 16 residues. Deletions cut 5 bases from V and 3 bases from J, with 19 bases between. Full variable domain (remainder filled in from reference TRBV19 and TRBJ1-1): DGGITQSPKYLFRKEGQNVTLSCEQNLNHDAMYWYRQDPGQGLRLIYYSQIVNDFQKGDIAEGYSVSREKKESFPLTVTSAQKNPTAFYLCASSWEQGGVDTEAFFGQGTRLTVV.

This clone turned up a few times. J is TRBJ2-7 and V is TRBV25-1; maybe TRBD2 (6 bases). Trimming stripped 3 bases from V and 4 bases from J, with 13 bases between. This CDR3 comprises 14 residues. Per the germline V gene, CDR1 is MGHDK and CDR2 is SYGVNS. CDR3 in DNA: TGTGCCAGCAGTGAGGTAGCGGAACAATACGAGCAGTACTTC. Translating gives CASSEVAEQYEQYF.

V gene TRBV27 combines with J gene TRBJ1-4; D not certain. From germline, CDR1 is MNHEY and CDR2 SMNVEV (reference sequence). The V end was cut by 6 bases, the J end by 2 bases, with 16 bases between. The length of the CDR3 is 16 residues. CDR3 DNA: TGTGCCAGCAGACCAAACTCCAAAGGGACTAATGAAAAACTGTTTTTT. Its protein is CASRPNSKGTNEKLFF. The complete variable domain, with remaining parts taken from reference TRBV27 and TRBJ1-4, reads EAQVTQNPRYLITVTGKKLTVTCSQNMNHEYMSWYRQDPGLGLRQIYYSMNVEVTDKGDVPEGYKVSRKEKRNFPLILESPSPNQTSLYFCASRPNSKGTNEKLFFGSGTQLSVL.

This chain links TRBV7-2 with TRBJ1-2; D ambiguous. CDR3 length: 13 amino acids. V was shortened by 7 bases and J by 1 base, with 10 bases between the two germline ends. Germline V gene data show CDR1 as SGHTA and CDR2 as FQGNSA. The CDR3: CASTPAFNYGYTF. The CDR3 coding sequence is TGTGCCAGCACCCCCGCCTTTAACTATGGCTACACCTTC.

The chain links TRBV7-3 to TRBJ2-3; D is unclear. The V end was cut by 3 bases, the J end by 6 bases, with 10 bases between. CDR1 and CDR2 from the germline V gene are SGHTA and FQGTGA. The CDR3 totals 13 residues. CDR3 in DNA: TGTGCCAGCAGCTTGAACCCCGAGGATACGCAGTATTTT. Translated, it gives CASSLNPEDTQYF.

The chain carries TRBV6-6 and TRBJ1-1; D uncertain. Germline CDR1 MNHNY, CDR2 SVGAGI (reference sequence). The CDR3 length is 14 residues. V gave up 2 bases and J gave up 5 bases, with 12 bases separating them. CDR3 coding DNA: TGTGCCAGCAGTTACGACGGAGAGAGAACTGAAGCTTTCTTT. Residues: CASSYDGERTEAFF.

The chain uses TRBV7-9 and TRBJ1-2, with 8 bases matching TRBD1. The CDR3 is 15 amino acids. Germline V gene data show CDR1 as SEHNR and CDR2 as FQNEAQ (reference sequence). Trimming took 7 bases from V and 4 from J; bases not matched to a gene: 11. The CDR3 reads CASTTGAGGPYGYTF. The CDR3 DNA is TGTGCCAGCACCACCGGCGCAGGGGGCCCCTATGGCTACACCTTC.

A few counts support this clone. V is TRBV5-6 and J is TRBJ2-1; D is undetermined. Trimming left V 4 bases short and J 8 bases short, with 10 bases between. CDR1 is SGHDT and CDR2 is YYEEEE in the germline V gene. The CDR3 is made up of 12 amino acids. The CDR3 loop is CASSPDGYEQFF. The CDR3 DNA reads as TGTGCCAGCAGCCCGGACGGGTATGAGCAGTTCTTC. Full variable domain (remainder filled in from reference TRBV5-6 and TRBJ2-1): DAGVTQSPTHLIKTRGQQVTLRCSPKSGHDTVSWYQQALGQGPQFIFQYYEEEERQRGNFPDRFSGHQFPNYSSELNVNALLLGDSALYLCASSPDGYEQFFGPGTRLTVL.

The rearrangement links TRBV20-1 to TRBJ2-2, with D possibly being TRBD1 or TRBD2 (5 bases each). The CDR3 is made up of 11 amino acids. Germline V gene sequence: CDR1 DFQATT, CDR2 SNEGSKA (reference sequence). V dropped 3 bases and J dropped 7 bases, with 6 bases sitting between them. The DNA for the CDR3 is TGCAGTGCTAGGGGGGACGGGGAGCTGTTTTTT. It yields the protein CSARGDGELFF.

The rearrangement links TRBV14 to TRBJ1-1, with D uncertain. Trimming pared 0 bases from V and 1 base from J, leaving 6 bases between. Per germline, CDR1 SGHDN and CDR2 FVKESK. The CDR3 is made up of 14 amino acids. The CDR3: CASSQDIWNTEAFF. The CDR3 nucleotides are TGTGCCAGCAGCCAAGATATTTGGAACACTGAAGCTTTCTTT.

This sequence joins TRBV6-2 or TRBV6-3 and TRBJ1-6, with D unresolved. Deletions cut 5 bases from V and 7 bases from J, with 12 bases between. This CDR3 region has 14 residues. Per germline, CDR1 MNHEY and CDR2 SVGEGT. The CDR3 region is CASSSDLGNSPLHF. CDR3 nucleotides: TGTGCCAGCAGTAGTGACCTGGGGAATTCACCCCTCCACTTT.

This clone was recorded only once. This rearrangement joins TRBV7-2 to TRBJ1-3; a possible D gene is TRBD1 (5 bases). Germline V gene lookup returns CDR1 SGHTA and CDR2 FQGNSA. The ends were cut back, 6 bases at V and 5 bases at J, with 17 bases in the middle. This CDR3 has 15 amino acids. CDR3 sequence: CASRIDSGTRNTIYF. The CDR3 DNA follows: TGTGCCAGCAGAATAGACAGTGGTACGAGAAACACCATATATTTT.

The chain uses TRBV7-9 and TRBJ1-1, with D unclear. This CDR3 has 13 residues. V was cut by 0 bases and J by 5 bases, with 7 bases left in between. Germline CDR1 and CDR2: SEHNR and FQNEAQ (reference sequence). The chain's CDR3 is CASSLAQKTEAFF. The CDR3 region has the DNA TGTGCCAGCAGCTTAGCGCAGAAGACTGAAGCTTTCTTT.

This chain joins TRBV5-4 and TRBJ2-6; perhaps TRBD1 as D (6 bases). This CDR3 region has 14 residues. CDR1 is SGHNT, CDR2 YYREEE, per germline (reference sequence). V was cut by 4 bases and J by 12 bases, with 17 bases left in between. CDR3 DNA sequence: TGTGCCAGCAGCCGGACAGCCGGTGTCCCCGTCCTGACTTTC. Its protein product is CASSRTAGVPVLTF. The full variable domain, rest sourced from reference TRBV5-4 and TRBJ2-6, is ETGVTQSPTHLIKTRGQQVTLRCSSQSGHNTVSWYQQALGQGPQFIFQYYREEENGRGNFPPRFSGLQFPNYSSELNVNALELDDSALYLCASSRTAGVPVLTFGAGSRLTVL.

This chain links TRBV7-2 with TRBJ1-2, with D unclear. From germline, CDR1 is SGHTA and CDR2 FQGNSA. The CDR3 has 14 residues. V was cut by 1 base and J by 2 bases, with 8 bases left in between. In DNA form, the CDR3 reads TGTGCCAGCAGCTTAGTGGCCGCGAACTATGGCTACACCTTC. This translates into CASSLVAANYGYTF.

This chain connects TRBV19 to TRBJ1-2; 10 positions agree with TRBD1. Germline CDR1 is LNHDA and CDR2 is SQIVND (reference sequence). CDR3 size: 16 residues. V shed 5 bases, J shed 4 bases, and the junction held 10 bases outside the gene matches. CDR3 in DNA: TGTGCCAGTAGTGCCCGGGACAGGGGAGTTAGCTATGGCTACACCTTC. It translates to CASSARDRGVSYGYTF. Looking up the rest from reference TRBV19 and TRBJ1-2 gives the full variable domain: DGGITQSPKYLFRKEGQNVTLSCEQNLNHDAMYWYRQDPGQGLRLIYYSQIVNDFQKGDIAEGYSVSREKKESFPLTVTSAQKNPTAFYLCASSARDRGVSYGYTFGSGTRLTVV.

The genes are TRBV7-2 and TRBJ1-4, with a weak D call TRBD1 (6 bases). Germline loops: CDR1 SGHTA, CDR2 FQGNSA. V was clipped by 5 bases and J by 4 bases, with 14 bases between them. The CDR3 totals 15 residues. In DNA form, the CDR3 reads TGTGCCAGCAGCCCAAGGACAGCCCTTAATGAAAAACTGTTTTTT. The encoded protein is CASSPRTALNEKLFF.

This clone occurred once. The chain uses TRBV20-1 and TRBJ1-5, with no clear D. The CDR3 runs to 14 residues. Germline lookup yields CDR1 DFQATT and CDR2 SNEGSKA (reference sequence). The germline V and J ends were trimmed by 3 bases and 1 base, with 10 bases remaining between them. CDR3 protein: CSASEQLSNQPQHF. The CDR3 DNA reads as TGCAGTGCTAGTGAACAGTTAAGCAATCAGCCCCAGCATTTT.

In DNA, the CDR3 is TGCAGCGTTGACTTGGGCAGCAACTATGGCTACACCTTC. It codes for CSVDLGSNYGYTF. The V and J genes are TRBV29-1 and TRBJ1-2; no definite D call. The ends were cut back, 3 bases at V and 2 bases at J, with 10 bases in the middle. CDR1 and CDR2 (germline): SQVTM, ANQGSEA. There are 13 residues in the CDR3.

Remarks on this clone: The CDR3 does not close with the conserved phenylalanine or tryptophan, likely indicating a read error. The chain employs TRBV29-1 and TRBJ1-2, with 7 bases that match TRBD1. Germline loops: CDR1 SQVTM, CDR2 ANQGSEA. V gave up 7 bases and J gave up 4 bases; unmatched junction bases: 15. The CDR3 consists of 15 residues. Here the CDR3 reads CSAHRGPNPSYGYTS. The CDR3 coding sequence is TGCAGCGCGCACAGGGGTCCCAACCCGAGCTATGGCTACACCTCC.

The J gene is TRBJ1-6, the V gene TRBV3-1 (or the pseudogene TRBV3-2); no clear D gene. The germline V gene encodes CDR1 LGHDT and CDR2 YNNKEL (reference sequence). Between the trimmed V and J ends, which lost 1 base and 5 bases, there was a span of 9 bases. The CDR3 length is 15 residues. The CDR3 coding sequence is TGTGCCAGCAGCCAAGTTTTCGTCGATAATTCACCCCTCCACTTT. Translating gives CASSQVFVDNSPLHF.

The chain couples TRBV6-2 or TRBV6-3 to TRBJ2-3; D is unclear. V was shortened by 2 bases and J by 5 bases, with 8 bases between the two germline ends. The germline V gene encodes CDR1 MNHEY and CDR2 SVGEGT. The CDR3 is 13 residues long. The CDR3 DNA reads TGTGCCAGCAGTTACCTTGTCAGAGATACGCAGTATTTT. Encoded protein: CASSYLVRDTQYF.

The chain links TRBV4-3 to TRBJ2-1; 8 bases match TRBD2. The V segment lost 4 bases and the J segment 8 bases; nucleotides outside the gene matches: 10. The germline V gene has CDR1 LGHNA and CDR2 YSLEER. CDR3 size: 15 residues. CDR3 region: CASSRGLVLPHEQFF. The CDR3 nucleotides read TGCGCCAGCAGCCGGGGACTAGTGCTGCCCCATGAGCAGTTCTTC.

The genes are TRBV30 and TRBJ1-6, with 9 bases identical to TRBD1. Germline V gives CDR1 GTSNPN, CDR2 SVGIG (reference sequence). The CDR3 has 18 amino acids. J gave up 8 bases and V 0 bases, and 14 bases lay outside the gene matches. CDR3 sequence (DNA): TGTGCCTGGAGTGTTATACAGGGGGCAGTAACGAAGCATTCACCCCTCCACTTT. This sequence encodes CAWSVIQGAVTKHSPLHF.